These T cell receptor beta chains were read from a single sample in a study of T cell repertoires in cytomegalovirus infection. TCRdb itself ran the reads through MiXCR, one entry per CDR3 protein. The sample holds hundreds of thousands of distinct CDR3 sequences, around 30% seen once. Their cognate antigens are unknown. The material sequenced was cultured PBMCs, taken from culture after CMV antigen stimulation. The receptors shown here come from a human donor in good health (CMV status not recorded). Some clones in this sample may be carry-over from other donors' samples. Each CDR3 is given with its conserved first and last residue. The order of the fields is CDR3 length, J gene, D gene, V gene, clone size, CDR3 DNA, CDR3 protein. A D gene is named only where the DNA matches it firmly. Part of the rows lack a size; the others show once, few, many or a class for expanded clones.

15 TRBJ2-1 NA TRBV7-1 NA TGTGCCAGCAGCCGACCCCAGGGCCCCTACAATGAGCAGTTCTTC CASSRPQGPYNEQFF
13 TRBJ1-5 NA TRBV7-9 few TGTGCCAGCAGCTTAAATGCGGGGGAGCCCCAGCATTTT CASSLNAGEPQHF
11 TRBJ2-1 NA TRBV20-1 NA TGTGGTCCGAGCTCCTACAATGAGCAGTTCTTC CGPSSYNEQFF
16 TRBJ1-6 TRBD1 TRBV7-2 NA TGTGCCAGCAGCATCGACCCGACAGGGCGCAATTCACCCCTCCACTTT CASSIDPTGRNSPLHF
14 TRBJ1-4 NA TRBV10-3 NA TGTGCCATCAGTGAGTCTAGGACACACGAAAAACTGTTTTTT CAISESRTHEKLFF
16 TRBJ2-6 NA TRBV14 NA TGTGCCAGCAGCCAAGGTCTCTTCCCGGGGGCCAACGTCCTGACTTTC CASSQGLFPGANVLTF
15 TRBJ2-1 NA TRBV7-2 many TGTGCCAGCAGCCCCGGACTATACTCCTACAATGAGCAGTTCTTC CASSPGLYSYNEQFF
15 TRBJ1-2 NA TRBV11-2 few TGTGCCAGCAGCTTAGGACGGGACCGACGTTTGGGCTACACCTTC CASSLGRDRRLGYTF
14 TRBJ1-1 NA TRBV6-1 NA TGTGCCACTGACCATGGCAGCATGAACACTGAAGCTTTCTTT CATDHGSMNTEAFF
14 TRBJ1-6 TRBD1 TRBV2 many TGTGCCAGCAGTGGACAGGGGGCGGATTCACCCCTCCACTTT CASSGQGADSPLHF
14 TRBJ2-7 NA TRBV28 few TGTGCCAGCAGTTTACCCCGTCGTCACTACGAGCAGTACTTC CASSLPRRHYEQYF
15 TRBJ1-1 NA TRBV4-1 NA TGCGCCAGCAGCCAGAGGGGGAGTCCGAACACTGAAGCTTTCTTT CASSQRGSPNTEAFF
13 TRBJ1-5 NA TRBV28 NA TGTGCCAGCAGCTACAGGGTCAATCAGCCCCAGCATTTT CASSYRVNQPQHF
17 TRBJ1-1 NA TRBV18 few TGTGCCAGCTCACCAGCCTTTGCGGGACACCAGAACACTGAAGCTTTCTTT CASSPAFAGHQNTEAFF
14 TRBJ2-1 TRBD2 TRBV6-1 many TGTGCCAGCAGTGAACGACTAGCGGAGGGTGAGCAGTTCTTC CASSERLAEGEQFF
13 TRBJ1-6 NA TRBV12-3/TRBV12-4 few TGTGCCAGCAGCCCTTTTATAACTTCACCCCTCCACTTT CASSPFITSPLHF
12 TRBJ1-3 NA TRBV20-1 few TGCAGTGCTATGGGGGCCGGAAACACCATATATTTT CSAMGAGNTIYF
14 TRBJ2-5 NA TRBV20-1 NA TGCAGTGCTAGAGATCTGCGGGTGCCTAGGGCCCAGTACTTC CSARDLRVPRAQYF
14 TRBJ1-1 TRBD1 TRBV12-3/TRBV12-4 many TGTGCCAGCAGCTCACAGGGGTTGAACACTGAAGCTTTCTTT CASSSQGLNTEAFF
14 TRBJ2-3 NA TRBV10-3 many TGTGCCATCAGGGGTTTGGAGAGCGAAGATACGCAGTATTTT CAIRGLESEDTQYF
15 TRBJ2-1 NA TRBV12-3/TRBV12-4 few TGTGCCAGCAGCCTAGGGGTGACTCTCTACAATGAGCAGTTCTTC CASSLGVTLYNEQFF
13 TRBJ1-4 NA TRBV20-1 NA TGCAGTGCTCACAGTGCAACTAATGAAAAACTGTTTTTT CSAHSATNEKLFF
16 TRBJ1-2 NA TRBV6-2/TRBV6-3 NA TGTGCCAGCACCCGATTCCAATGGGGGACCAACTATGGCTACACCTTC CASTRFQWGTNYGYTF
13 TRBJ2-2 NA TRBV5-1 NA TGCGCCAGCAGCGTGGACAACACCGGGGAGCTGTTTTTT CASSVDNTGELFF
16 TRBJ2-1 TRBD2 TRBV19 few TGTGCCAGTAGTATAAGGTGGACTAGCGGGGGGAGTGAGCAGTTCTTC CASSIRWTSGGSEQFF
14 TRBJ2-3 NA TRBV7-4 few TGTGCCAGCAGCTCGTCCCACTCCGTTGATACGCAGTATTTT CASSSSHSVDTQYF
15 TRBJ2-7 NA TRBV15 few TGTGCCACCAGCAGAGATCTGGGAGGATCCTACGAGCAGTACTTC CATSRDLGGSYEQYF
15 TRBJ2-3 NA TRBV5-1 once TGCGCCAGCAGTCTTGATATAGGGCGCACAGATACGCAGTATTTT CASSLDIGRTDTQYF
16 TRBJ2-5 NA TRBV7-9 many TGTGCCAGCAGCTTAGACGTAGGAGGGTACCAAGAGACCCAGTACTTC CASSLDVGGYQETQYF
11 TRBJ2-1 NA TRBV5-4 once TGTGCCAGCAGCTACACCAATGAGCAGTTCTTC CASSYTNEQFF
17 TRBJ2-2 NA TRBV7-2 many TGTGCCAGCAGCCACCCCCGAGGGGGAGTGAACACCGGGGAGCTGTTTTTT CASSHPRGGVNTGELFF
15 TRBJ1-5 TRBD1 TRBV4-1 NA TGCGCCAGCAGCCAAACCGGGACAGGGATTCAGCCCCAGCATTTT CASSQTGTGIQPQHF
15 TRBJ1-2 NA TRBV7-6 NA TGTGCCAGCAGCTTCCGGGACGGGCAATTCTATGGCTACACCTTC CASSFRDGQFYGYTF
15 TRBJ2-1 TRBD2 TRBV19 NA TGTGCCAGTGCAAGTGGGAGGGCCCCCTACAATGAGCAGTTCTTC CASASGRAPYNEQFF
11 TRBJ1-2 NA TRBV20-1 few TGCAGTGCTAGGGCGGGGAGTGGCTACACCTTC CSARAGSGYTF
14 TRBJ2-5 TRBD1 TRBV7-2 many TGTGCCAGCAGCGAACCGACAGGGTCAGAGACCCAGTACTTC CASSEPTGSETQYF